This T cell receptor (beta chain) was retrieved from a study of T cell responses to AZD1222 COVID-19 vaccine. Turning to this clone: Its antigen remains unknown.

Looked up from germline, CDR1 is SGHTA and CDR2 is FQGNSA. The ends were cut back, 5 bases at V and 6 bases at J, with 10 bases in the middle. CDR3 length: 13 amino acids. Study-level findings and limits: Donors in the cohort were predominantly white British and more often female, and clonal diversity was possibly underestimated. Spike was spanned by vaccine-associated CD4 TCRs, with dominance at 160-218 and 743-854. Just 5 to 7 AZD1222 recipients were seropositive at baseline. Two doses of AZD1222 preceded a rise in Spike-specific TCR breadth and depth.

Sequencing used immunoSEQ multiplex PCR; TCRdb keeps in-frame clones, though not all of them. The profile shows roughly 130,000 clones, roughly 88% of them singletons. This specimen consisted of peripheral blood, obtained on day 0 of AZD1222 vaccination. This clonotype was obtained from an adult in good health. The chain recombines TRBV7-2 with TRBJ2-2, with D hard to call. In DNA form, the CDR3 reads TGTGCCAGCAGCCAGTTCCAGGCCGGGGAGCTGTTTTTT. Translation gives CASSQFQAGELFF.